Listed below are T cell receptor beta chains from one sample, sequenced in a study of blood T cells in healthy people across ages. TCRdb fed the 5' RACE reads into MiXCR, producing one record per CDR3 protein. The data hold about 1.1 million distinct CDR3 sequences, with under 40% observed a single time. Material for sequencing was blood. The source is a man aged 18 to 35 in good health. The CDR3 runs from the conserved cysteine through the conserved F or W. Each record gives: D gene, clone size, J gene, V gene, CDR3 length, CDR3 protein, CDR3 DNA. A D gene is named only where the DNA matches it firmly. Expanded clones get a size class; other rows say once, few or many, or leave the size out.

>-|-|TRBJ1-1|TRBV4-3|14
CASSQDRQNTEAFF
TGCGCCAGCAGCCAAGACAGGCAGAACACTGAAGCTTTCTTT
>-|few|TRBJ2-1|TRBV4-1|14
CAAGREFDYNEQFF
TGCGCTGCAGGACGCGAGTTTGACTACAATGAGCAGTTCTTC
>TRBD2|few|TRBJ2-3|TRBV5-1|18
CASSLGSGVMTSTDTQYF
TGCGCCAGCAGCTTGGGTAGCGGGGTAATGACTAGCACAGATACGCAGTATTTT
>TRBD2|few|TRBJ2-7|TRBV9|16
CASSESGTSGVYEQYF
TGTGCCAGCAGCGAGAGCGGGACTAGCGGAGTTTACGAGCAGTACTTC
>TRBD2|-|TRBJ2-3|TRBV29-1|17
CSAKGLAGVGYTDTQYF
TGCAGCGCCAAAGGACTAGCGGGAGTAGGGTACACAGATACGCAGTATTTT
>-|few|TRBJ1-2|TRBV20-1|14
CSARAWAANYGYTF
TGCAGTGCTAGAGCCTGGGCGGCAAACTATGGCTACACCTTC
>-|many|TRBJ1-2|TRBV20-1|14
CSASQQGLWDGYTF
TGCAGTGCTAGCCAACAGGGCCTCTGGGATGGCTACACCTTC
>TRBD1|-|TRBJ2-2|TRBV7-2|13
CASSSTGTGELFF
TGTGCCAGCAGCTCGACAGGGACCGGGGAGCTGTTTTTT
>-|-|TRBJ2-3|TRBV6-6|17
CASSYSQGDTSTDTQYF
TGTGCCAGCAGTTACTCCCAGGGAGATACTAGCACAGATACGCAGTATTTT
>TRBD1|-|TRBJ1-1|TRBV5-1|15
CASRGLDRLNTEAFF
TGCGCCAGCAGAGGATTGGACAGGTTGAACACTGAAGCTTTCTTT
>-|-|TRBJ2-4|TRBV14|14
CASSQELAKNIQYF
TGTGCCAGCAGCCAAGAACTAGCCAAAAACATTCAGTACTTC
>-|-|TRBJ2-7|TRBV20-1|16
CSARGPTPRDPYEQYF
TGCAGTGCTAGGGGTCCGACCCCCAGAGATCCTTACGAGCAGTACTTC
>TRBD1|-|TRBJ2-1|TRBV15|14
CATQRTGDRHEQFF
TGTGCCACTCAACGGACAGGGGACAGGCATGAGCAGTTCTTC
>-|-|TRBJ1-2|TRBV27|13
CASSFDGGYGYTF
TGTGCCAGCAGTTTTGATGGGGGATATGGCTACACCTTC
>-|-|TRBJ2-3|TRBV7-9|15
CASSLVTGRTDTQYF
TGTGCCAGCAGCTTAGTAACGGGACGCACAGATACGCAGTATTTT
>TRBD2|-|TRBJ2-7|TRBV7-8|14
CASSQGGNAYEQYF
TGTGCCAGCAGCCAGGGAGGGAACGCCTACGAGCAGTACTTC
>TRBD1|-|TRBJ2-3|TRBV12-3/TRBV12-4|15
CASSRDRNPTDMQYF
TGTGCCAGCAGTCGGGACAGGAACCCAACAGATATGCAGTATTTT
>-|-|TRBJ1-2|TRBV12-3/TRBV12-4|14
CASSPPGLHYGYTF
TGTGCCAGCAGTCCCCCGGGACTCCATTATGGCTACACCTTC
>TRBD1|-|TRBJ1-6|TRBV27|14
CASSLSGQGSPLHF
TGTGCCAGCAGTTTATCCGGACAGGGGTCACCCCTCCACTTT
>-|few|TRBJ2-3|TRBV4-3|15
CASTLGQKSTDTQYF
TGCGCCAGCACCCTAGGACAGAAAAGCACAGATACGCAGTATTTT
>-|-|TRBJ1-4|TRBV2|16
CASSERQIATNEKLFF
TGTGCCAGCAGTGAAAGACAGATTGCAACTAATGAAAAACTGTTTTTT
>-|-|TRBJ2-7|TRBV20-1|15
CSARGEVGGWNEQYF
TGCAGTGCTAGAGGTGAAGTGGGGGGCTGGAATGAGCAGTACTTC
>-|-|TRBJ2-1|TRBV25-1|12
CASSGLAIEQFF
TGTGCCAGCAGTGGGCTAGCAATAGAGCAGTTCTTC
>-|-|TRBJ1-2|TRBV6-5|14
CASSYGGGLYGYTF
TGTGCCAGCAGTTATGGGGGGGGCCTCTATGGCTACACCTTC
>-|-|TRBJ2-1|TRBV20-1|11
CSARDGLSKFF
TGCAGTGCTAGAGATGGGCTATCTAAGTTCTTC
>TRBD2|few|TRBJ2-3|TRBV2|16
CASSHTTSGGADTQYF
TGTGCCAGCAGTCATACGACTAGCGGGGGAGCAGATACGCAGTATTTT
>-|-|TRBJ1-1|TRBV11-2|15
CASSSEGTANTEAFF
TGTGCCAGCAGCTCCGAGGGCACAGCGAACACTGAAGCTTTCTTT
>-|once|TRBJ1-2|TRBV7-8|15
CASSLDRVLNYGYTF
TGTGCCAGCAGCTTGGATAGGGTCCTTAACTATGGCTACACCTTC
>-|-|TRBJ1-2|TRBV11-2|13
CASSLNRQGGYTF
TGTGCCAGCAGCTTAAACAGGCAGGGCGGCTACACCTTC
>-|-|TRBJ1-4|TRBV28|16
CASSPSDRPTNEKLFF
TGTGCCAGCAGTCCTTCTGACAGACCAACTAATGAAAAACTGTTTTTT
>-|-|TRBJ1-2|TRBV3-1|16
CASSQDWVGSNYGYTF
TGTGCCAGCAGCCAAGATTGGGTCGGTTCTAACTATGGCTACACCTTC
>TRBD2|few|TRBJ2-1|TRBV7-8|14
CASQAGGTYNEQFF
TGTGCCAGCCAAGCGGGGGGCACTTACAATGAGCAGTTCTTC
>-|few|TRBJ1-2|TRBV28|11
CATRVIGDYTF
TGTGCCACCCGGGTTATAGGGGACTACACCTTC
>-|-|TRBJ1-3|TRBV11-2|16
CASSSSDSYSGNTIYF
TGTGCCAGCAGCTCATCGGACAGCTACTCCGGAAACACCATATATTTT
>-|-|TRBJ2-1|TRBV5-3|16
CASSPPLQSGYNEQFF
TGTGCCAGCAGCCCCCCCTTGCAATCGGGCTACAATGAGCAGTTCTTC
>TRBD1|-|TRBJ2-5|TRBV24-1|15
CATSPSGTGKETQYF
TGTGCCACCAGTCCCTCCGGGACAGGCAAAGAGACCCAGTACTTC
>-|-|TRBJ2-1|TRBV6-2/TRBV6-3|15
CASSYSPGEQNEQFF
TGTGCCAGCAGTTACTCGCCAGGGGAACAAAATGAGCAGTTCTTC
>-|-|TRBJ2-7|TRBV12-3/TRBV12-4|14
CASSRTNLFNEQYF
TGTGCCAGCAGTCGGACAAACCTATTCAACGAGCAGTACTTC
>-|-|TRBJ1-5|TRBV12-5|13
CASDLDSNQPQHF
TGTGCTAGTGACCTGGATAGCAATCAGCCCCAGCATTTT
>-|-|TRBJ1-2|TRBV12-3/TRBV12-4|14
CASRQGETNYGYTF
TGTGCCAGCAGGCAGGGCGAAACTAACTATGGCTACACCTTC
>TRBD1|-|TRBJ1-1|TRBV5-1|12
CASSHGQGEAFF
TGCGCCAGCAGCCACGGACAGGGAGAAGCTTTCTTT
>-|-|TRBJ1-4|TRBV7-2|13
CASSLYRNEKLFF
TGTGCCAGCAGCTTATACAGGAATGAAAAACTGTTTTTT
>-|-|TRBJ1-1|TRBV7-9|14
CASKGTQGGTEAFF
TGTGCCAGCAAGGGTACGCAGGGTGGCACTGAAGCTTTCTTT
>TRBD1|-|TRBJ1-6|TRBV6-5|14
CASSDKGAHSPLHF
TGTGCCAGCAGTGACAAGGGGGCACATTCACCCCTCCACTTT
>-|-|TRBJ2-2|TRBV7-9|14
CASSQGSDTGELFF
TGTGCCAGCAGCCAGGGGTCTGACACCGGGGAGCTGTTTTTT
>-|-|TRBJ1-1|TRBV6-5|14
CASSYSKGVSEAFF
TGTGCCAGCAGTTACTCGAAGGGGGTATCTGAAGCTTTCTTT
>TRBD1|-|TRBJ1-4|TRBV12-3/TRBV12-4|14
CAGSLGTGDEKLFF
TGTGCCGGCAGTTTAGGGACAGGGGATGAAAAACTGTTTTTT
>-|few|TRBJ1-1|TRBV28|15
CASSFGFSGNTEAFF
TGTGCCAGCAGTTTCGGGTTTAGCGGAAACACTGAAGCTTTCTTT
>-|few|TRBJ1-1|TRBV7-3|13
CASSLHGDTEAFF
TGTGCCAGCAGCTTACACGGGGACACTGAAGCTTTCTTT
>-|-|TRBJ2-3|TRBV12-3/TRBV12-4|14
CASSSPPSLDTQYF
TGTGCCAGCAGTTCCCCTCCGTCCCTAGATACGCAGTATTTT
>-|few|TRBJ2-7|TRBV7-8|15
CASSLVETGFSEQYF
TGTGCCAGCAGCTTAGTCGAGACAGGCTTCTCCGAGCAGTACTTC
>-|-|TRBJ2-7|TRBV9|14
CASSPGPGIYEQYF
TGTGCCAGCAGCCCAGGTCCAGGGATCTACGAGCAGTACTTC
>-|-|TRBJ2-5|TRBV6-5|15
CASRARAYGFDEQYF
TGTGCCAGCCGTGCTAGGGCGTATGGTTTCGATGAGCAGTACTTC
>-|few|TRBJ2-2|TRBV5-1|15
CASSSDSSSTGELFF
TGCGCCAGCAGCTCCGACAGTTCTAGTACCGGGGAGCTGTTTTTT
>TRBD1|few|TRBJ2-5|TRBV20-1|16
CSARDPRLTGTDEQYF
TGCAGTGCTAGGGACCCCCGGCTGACAGGGACGGATGAGCAGTACTTC
>TRBD1|-|TRBJ1-4|TRBV6-1|13
CASSTDRVEKLFF
TGTGCCAGCAGCACGGACAGGGTGGAAAAACTGTTTTTT
>-|many|TRBJ1-2|TRBV2|11
CASSLYSGYTF
TGTGCCAGCAGTCTATACAGTGGCTACACCTTC
>-|-|TRBJ2-2|TRBV12-3/TRBV12-4|14
CAVRGVLNTGELFF
TGTGCCGTAAGGGGAGTATTGAACACCGGGGAGCTGTTTTTT
>-|-|TRBJ1-4|TRBV4-3|16
CASSRNAGATNEKLFF
TGCGCCAGCAGCCGCAACGCCGGTGCAACTAATGAAAAACTGTTTTTT
>-|once|TRBJ2-5|TRBV2|14
CASRSTPLQETQYF
TGTGCCAGCAGATCAACCCCGCTCCAAGAGACCCAGTACTTC